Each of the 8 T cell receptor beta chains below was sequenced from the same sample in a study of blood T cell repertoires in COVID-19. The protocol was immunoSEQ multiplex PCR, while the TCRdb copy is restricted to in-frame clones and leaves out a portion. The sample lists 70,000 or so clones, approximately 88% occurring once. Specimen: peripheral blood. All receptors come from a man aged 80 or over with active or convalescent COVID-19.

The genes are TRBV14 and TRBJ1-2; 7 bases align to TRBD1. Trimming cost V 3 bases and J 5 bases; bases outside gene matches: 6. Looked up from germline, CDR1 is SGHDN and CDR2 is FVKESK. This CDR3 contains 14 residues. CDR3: CASSHTGEYYGYTF. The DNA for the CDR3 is TGTGCCAGCAGCCATACAGGGGAATATTATGGCTACACCTTC.

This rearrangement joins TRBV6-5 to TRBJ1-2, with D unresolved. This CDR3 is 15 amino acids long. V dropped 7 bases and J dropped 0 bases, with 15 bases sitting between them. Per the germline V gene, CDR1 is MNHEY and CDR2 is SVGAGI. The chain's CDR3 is CASKIGVVANYGYTF. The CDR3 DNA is TGTGCCAGCAAGATCGGGGTTGTAGCTAACTATGGCTACACCTTC.

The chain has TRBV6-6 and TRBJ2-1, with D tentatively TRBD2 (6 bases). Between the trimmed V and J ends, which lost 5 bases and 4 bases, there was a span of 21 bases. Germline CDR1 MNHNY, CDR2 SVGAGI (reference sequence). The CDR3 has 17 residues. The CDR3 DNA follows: TGTGCCAGCAGTCGCGGACGACTAGTGGAATTTTACAATGAGCAGTTCTTC. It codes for CASSRGRLVEFYNEQFF.

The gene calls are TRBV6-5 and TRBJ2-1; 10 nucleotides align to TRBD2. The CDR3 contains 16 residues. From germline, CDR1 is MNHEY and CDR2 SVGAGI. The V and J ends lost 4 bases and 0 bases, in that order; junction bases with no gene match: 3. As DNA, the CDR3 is TGTGCCAGCAGTTCCGTAGCGGGGGGCTCCTACAATGAGCAGTTCTTC. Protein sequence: CASSSVAGGSYNEQFF.

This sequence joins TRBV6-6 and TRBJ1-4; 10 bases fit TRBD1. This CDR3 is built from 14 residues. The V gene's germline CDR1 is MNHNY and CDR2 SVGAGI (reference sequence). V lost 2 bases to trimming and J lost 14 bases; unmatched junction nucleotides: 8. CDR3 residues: CASSYTGTGERLFF. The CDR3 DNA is TGTGCCAGCAGTTACACCGGGACAGGGGAGAGGCTGTTTTTT.

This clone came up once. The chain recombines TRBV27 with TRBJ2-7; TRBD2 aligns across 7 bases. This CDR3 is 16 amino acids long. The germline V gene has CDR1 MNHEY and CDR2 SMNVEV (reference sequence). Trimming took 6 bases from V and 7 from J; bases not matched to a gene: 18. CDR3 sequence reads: CASSPRGVGPIGEQYF. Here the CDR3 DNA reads TGTGCCAGCAGCCCACGGGGGGTGGGTCCCATCGGGGAGCAGTACTTC.

CDR3: CASSERQGGHQPQHF. DNA for the CDR3: TGTGCCAGCAGCGAACGACAGGGGGGTCATCAGCCCCAGCATTTT. The chain joins TRBV5-6 to TRBJ1-5; 9 nucleotides match TRBD1. Germline V gene data show CDR1 as SGHDT and CDR2 as YYEEEE. Germline trimming cut 4 bases from V and 5 bases from J; bases unmatched to any gene: 7. The CDR3 is 15 residues long.

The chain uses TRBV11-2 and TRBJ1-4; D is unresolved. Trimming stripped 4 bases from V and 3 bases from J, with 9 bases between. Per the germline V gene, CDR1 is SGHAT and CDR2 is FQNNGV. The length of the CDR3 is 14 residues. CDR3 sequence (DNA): TGTGCCAGCAGCTCCGAGTCGGCTAATGAAAAACTGTTTTTT. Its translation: CASSSESANEKLFF.